The entry below gives a single T cell receptor (beta chain) sequence along with its context. These data are taken from a study of blood T cell repertoires in COVID-19. V was shortened by 3 bases and J by 2 bases, with 12 bases between the two germline ends. CDR1 is SGHTA, CDR2 FQGTGA, per germline. The CDR3 totals 15 residues. Using immunoSEQ multiplex PCR, the repertoire was profiled, and TCRdb retains in-frame clones only, with some absent. Among 190,000 or so clones, 82% were seen once, and the ten largest hold about 6.9%. The TCR was taken from a human donor with acute or convalescent COVID-19. The donor label of this sample is uncertain. The sequenced material came from peripheral blood. The genes are TRBV7-3 and TRBJ2-3, with a weak D call TRBD2 (6 bases). The CDR3 coding sequence is TGTGCCAGCAGCTTGGAGGGAAGGGACACAGATACGCAGTATTTT. Its translation: CASSLEGRDTDTQYF. Variable domain in full (rest from reference TRBV7-3 and TRBJ2-3): GAGVSQTPSNKVTEKGKYVELRCDPISGHTALYWYRQSLGQGPEFLIYFQGTGAADDSGLPNDRFFAVRPEGSVSTLKIQRTERGDSAVYLCASSLEGRDTDTQYFGPGTRLTVL.